This record covers a single TCR beta chain. This clone's antigen is unknown. It has no much larger one-base neighbor in the sample; base qualities were not kept. Genomic DNA served as template for TCR beta VDJ combination and CDR3 sequence profiling. An Illumina HiSeq 2000 was the platform used for TCR repertoire sequencing. The paper's data handling went like this. Repertoires were assessed using TRBV/TRBJ rearrangement plots, CDR3 size and DJ length profiles, and Simpson's diversity index. The immunodominant clone was defined as the most abundant DNA sequence in deep sequencing data. CDR3 amino acid sequences were screened for sharing across subjects and were compared with published repertoires and the VDJdb database. Through fastp at Q25 and MiXCR, TCRdb rebuilt clones from the public reads, retaining in-frame beta chains. Every CDR3 protein is listed once, alongside the most common genes and DNA of its rows. The V and J calls were not made by the authors but by TCRdb's processing. The sample contains about 200,000 distinct CDR3 sequences, about 37% of them found a single time. Around 1.1% of the sample is held by the ten biggest clonotypes.

In this study, sorted CD4+ and CD8+ T cells from the blood of healthy subjects and of severe aplastic anemia patients had their TCR repertoires deep-sequenced. Ficoll-Paque density gradient centrifugation was used to isolate peripheral blood mononuclear cells. Before DNA extraction, CD4+ and CD8+ T cells were sorted with FACS or magnetic beads. The sample comes from a study of CD8+CD57+ T cells in acquired aplastic anemia listed by TCRdb under 2018. About the investigation overall: DNA extracted from sorted CD4+ and CD8+ cells had a mean of roughly 3.4 ug, with a range of roughly 0.18 to 27.4 ug. An average of approximately 10 million reads for CD4+ cells and 12 million or so reads for CD8+ cells was obtained from healthy donor samples. Overall study results and their limits: Roughly 29 CD8+ CDR3 sequences were shared between patients and controls but appeared highly expressed in patients and within their immunodominant clones. CD8+ Simpson's diversity did not differ significantly between patients and healthy controls (P=0.060).

This receptor was taken from a human donor in good health, serving as a control. What was sequenced was sorted CD4+, CD8+, or CD8+CD57+ T cells (not recorded which) from PBMCs.

The CDR3 sequence is CAWSVQQGAGGYTF. The DNA reads as follows: TGTGCCTGGAGTGTACAGCAGGGGGCAGGCGGCTACACCTTC. This sequence uses TRBV30 and TRBJ1-2; TRBD1 agrees with 8 junctional bases. The CDR3 goes from the cysteine to the phenylalanine over 14 residues. Of all the DNA, just the CDR3 is kept, 42 bases in frame from base 1. As encoded in the germline V gene (reference sequence), CDR1 is GTSNPN while CDR2 is SVGIG. Trimming removed 0 bases from V and 8 bases from J; the gene matches leave 8 bases unexplained.